This T cell receptor beta chain originates from a study of cytomegalovirus exposure and HLA in healthy donors. Primers included in the PCR were 60 Vbeta and 13 Jbeta primers. Repertoires were generated with immunoSEQ multiplex PCR, while TCRdb's copy carries only in-frame clones and drops some. The sample comprises 130,000 to 150,000 clones, roughly 10% of which are singletons, and around 1.9% rests with the top ten. Study findings and constraints: Later analysis suggested most CMV-associated TCR beta chains were HLA-restricted. In an earlier analysis, productive rearrangement rates for most beta V segments clustered near 90% or 30%.

Unrecorded immune exposure was likely among donors, who were nominally healthy when sampled. Unmatched junction bases numbered 16, after V lost 2 bases and J lost 5 bases. The CDR3 totals 19 residues. The germline V gene encodes CDR1 MDHEN and CDR2 SYDVKM. There are a few counts of this clone. Its matching antigen is unknown. The clonotype comes from a male donor in good health and CMV-seronegative. The sample comprised PBMCs. The chain joins TRBV28 to TRBJ2-3; 10 bases match TRBD2. The CDR3 sequence: CASSLRLAGARRREDTQYF. DNA for the CDR3: TGTGCCAGCAGTTTACGGCTAGCGGGGGCCCGAAGGCGTGAAGATACGCAGTATTTT. The complete variable domain, with remaining parts taken from reference TRBV28 and TRBJ2-3, reads DVKVTQSSRYLVKRTGEKVFLECVQDMDHENMFWYRQDPGLGLRLIYFSYDVKMKEKGDIPEGYSVSREKKERFSLILESASTNQTSMYLCASSLRLAGARRREDTQYFGPGTRLTVL.